This T cell receptor (beta chain) was sequenced in a study of regulatory T cells in long-lasting Graves disease. Study observations and caveats: The number of shared public clonotypes was higher in persistent patients (under 3,000) than new patients (966).

According to the study, TCR beta libraries were built with iRepertoire HTBI primers and CDR3-region Arm-PCR. MiXCR, run by TCRdb on the multiplex PCR reads, gives a single entry per CDR3 protein. The sample yields approximately 300,000 distinct CDR3 sequences, over 15% seen once. The CDR3 covers 15 residues. Trimming took 0 bases from V and 7 from J, leaving 18 bases between them. The germline V gene has CDR1 GTSNPN and CDR2 SVGIG (reference sequence). As for this clonotype: Antigen unknown.

As for time point: newly diagnosed GD, antithyroid drugs for less than 3 months. RNA extracted from PBMCs served as the sequencing template. This receptor was obtained from a female donor with Graves disease. This sample comprised peripheral blood mononuclear cells (PBMCs), obtained at new diagnosis, from a patient treated with antithyroid drugs. J is TRBJ2-5 and V is TRBV30; a weak D match, TRBD1 (6 bases). The CDR3 coding sequence is TGTGCCTGGAGTGTACAGGGCGTGGCAAGAGGGACCCAGTACTTC. Translated, it gives CAWSVQGVARGTQYF. Filled out from reference TRBV30 and TRBJ2-5, the complete variable domain reads SQTIHQWPATLVQPVGSPLSLECTVEGTSNPNLYWYRQAAGRGLQLLFYSVGIGQISSEVPQNLSASRPQDRQFILSSKKLLLSDSGFYLCAWSVQGVARGTQYFGPGTRLLVL.